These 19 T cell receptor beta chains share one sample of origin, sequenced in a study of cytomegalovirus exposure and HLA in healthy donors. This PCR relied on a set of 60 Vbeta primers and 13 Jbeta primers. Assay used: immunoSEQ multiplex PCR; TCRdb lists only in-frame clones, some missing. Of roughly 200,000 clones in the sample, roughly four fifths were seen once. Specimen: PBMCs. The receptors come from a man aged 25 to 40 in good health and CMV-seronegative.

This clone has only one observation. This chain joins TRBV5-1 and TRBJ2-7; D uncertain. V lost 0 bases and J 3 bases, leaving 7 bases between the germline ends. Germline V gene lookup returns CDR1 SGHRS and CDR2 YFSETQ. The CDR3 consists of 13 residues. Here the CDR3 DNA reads TGCGCCAGCAGCTTGGCATACTTCTACGAGCAGTACTTC. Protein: CASSLAYFYEQYF.

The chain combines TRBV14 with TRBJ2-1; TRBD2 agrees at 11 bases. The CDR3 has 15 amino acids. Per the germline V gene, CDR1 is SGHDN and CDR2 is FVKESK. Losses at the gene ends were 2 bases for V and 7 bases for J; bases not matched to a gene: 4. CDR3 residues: CASSQLAGGKNEQFF. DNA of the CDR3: TGTGCCAGCAGCCAACTAGCGGGAGGTAAAAATGAGCAGTTCTTC.

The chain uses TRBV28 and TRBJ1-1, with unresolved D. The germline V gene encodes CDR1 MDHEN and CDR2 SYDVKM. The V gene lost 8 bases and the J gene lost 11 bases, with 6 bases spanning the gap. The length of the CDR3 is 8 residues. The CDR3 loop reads CASGGAFF. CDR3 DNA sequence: TGTGCCAGCGGAGGGGCTTTCTTT. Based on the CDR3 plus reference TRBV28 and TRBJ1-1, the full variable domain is DVKVTQSSRYLVKRTGEKVFLECVQDMDHENMFWYRQDPGLGLRLIYFSYDVKMKEKGDIPEGYSVSREKKERFSLILESASTNQTSMYLCASGGAFFGQGTRLTVV.

This CDR3 reads CASSPRTGNNQPQHF. DNA for the CDR3: TGTGCCAGCAGCCCAAGGACGGGGAACAATCAGCCCCAGCATTTT. The chain recombines TRBV16 with TRBJ1-5, with no clear D. The CDR3 loop spans 15 amino acids. CDR1 and CDR2 from the germline V gene are KGHSY and FQNENV. Trimming pared 4 bases from V and 3 bases from J, leaving 13 bases between.

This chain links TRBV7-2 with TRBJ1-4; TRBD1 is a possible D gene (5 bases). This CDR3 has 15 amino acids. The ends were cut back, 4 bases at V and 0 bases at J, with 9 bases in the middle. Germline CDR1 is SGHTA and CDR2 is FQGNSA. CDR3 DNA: TGTGCCAGCAGCTGGACGGACACAACTAATGAAAAACTGTTTTTT. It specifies CASSWTDTTNEKLFF. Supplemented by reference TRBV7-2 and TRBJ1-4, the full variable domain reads GAGVSQSPSNKVTEKGKDVELRCDPISGHTALYWYRQSLGQGLEFLIYFQGNSAPDKSGLPSDRFSAERTGGSVSTLTIQRTQQEDSAVYLCASSWTDTTNEKLFFGSGTQLSVL.

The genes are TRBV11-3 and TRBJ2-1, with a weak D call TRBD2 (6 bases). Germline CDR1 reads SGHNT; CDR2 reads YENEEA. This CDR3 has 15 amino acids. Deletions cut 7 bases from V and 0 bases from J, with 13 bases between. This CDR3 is CASTKASASYNEQFF. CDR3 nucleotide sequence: TGTGCCAGCACAAAGGCTAGCGCCTCCTACAATGAGCAGTTCTTC. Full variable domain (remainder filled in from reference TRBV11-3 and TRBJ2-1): EAGVVQSPRYKIIEKKQPVAFWCNPISGHNTLYWYLQNLGQGPELLIRYENEEAVDDSQLPKDRFSAERLKGVDSTLKIQPAELGDSAVYLCASTKASASYNEQFFGPGTRLTVL.

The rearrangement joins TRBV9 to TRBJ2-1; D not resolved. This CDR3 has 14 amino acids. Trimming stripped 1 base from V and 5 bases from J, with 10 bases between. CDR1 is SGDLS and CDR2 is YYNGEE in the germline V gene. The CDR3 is CASSVTSTNNEQFF. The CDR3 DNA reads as TGTGCCAGCAGCGTAACCAGTACCAACAATGAGCAGTTCTTC.

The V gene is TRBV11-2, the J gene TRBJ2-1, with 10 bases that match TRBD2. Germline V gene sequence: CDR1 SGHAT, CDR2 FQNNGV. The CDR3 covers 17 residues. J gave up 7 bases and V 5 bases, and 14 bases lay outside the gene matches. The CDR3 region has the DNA TGTGCCAGCAGCGCCAGAACCGGGACTAGCGAGATAAATGAGCAGTTCTTC. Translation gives CASSARTGTSEINEQFF.

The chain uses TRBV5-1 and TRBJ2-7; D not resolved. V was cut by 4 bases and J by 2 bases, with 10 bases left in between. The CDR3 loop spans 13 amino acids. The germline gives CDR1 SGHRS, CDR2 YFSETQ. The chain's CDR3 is CASSHIDTYEQYF. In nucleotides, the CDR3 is TGCGCCAGCAGCCACATCGACACCTACGAGCAGTACTTC.

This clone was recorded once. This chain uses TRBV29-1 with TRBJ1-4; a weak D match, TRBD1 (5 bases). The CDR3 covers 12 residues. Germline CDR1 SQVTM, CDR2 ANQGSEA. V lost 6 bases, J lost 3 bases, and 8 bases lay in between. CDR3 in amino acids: CSVQGANEKLFF. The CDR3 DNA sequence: TGCAGCGTGCAGGGTGCTAATGAAAAACTGTTTTTT.

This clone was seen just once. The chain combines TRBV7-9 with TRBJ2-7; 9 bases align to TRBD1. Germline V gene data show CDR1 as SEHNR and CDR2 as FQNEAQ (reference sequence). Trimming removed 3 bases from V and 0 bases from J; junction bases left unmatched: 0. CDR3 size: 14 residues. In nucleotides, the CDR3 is TGTGCCAGCAGCTTGACAGGGGGCTCCTACGAGCAGTACTTC. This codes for CASSLTGGSYEQYF.

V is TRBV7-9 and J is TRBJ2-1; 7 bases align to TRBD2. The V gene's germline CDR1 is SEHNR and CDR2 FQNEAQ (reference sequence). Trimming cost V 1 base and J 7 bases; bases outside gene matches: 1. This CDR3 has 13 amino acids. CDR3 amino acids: CASSLGGGNEQFF. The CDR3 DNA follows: TGTGCCAGCAGCTTAGGGGGAGGGAATGAGCAGTTCTTC.

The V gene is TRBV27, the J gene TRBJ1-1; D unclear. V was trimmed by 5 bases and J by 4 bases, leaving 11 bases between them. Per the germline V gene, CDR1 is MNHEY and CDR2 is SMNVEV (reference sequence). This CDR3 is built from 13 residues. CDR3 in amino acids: CASSAPGATEAFF. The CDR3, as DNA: TGTGCCAGCAGTGCCCCCGGAGCCACTGAAGCTTTCTTT.

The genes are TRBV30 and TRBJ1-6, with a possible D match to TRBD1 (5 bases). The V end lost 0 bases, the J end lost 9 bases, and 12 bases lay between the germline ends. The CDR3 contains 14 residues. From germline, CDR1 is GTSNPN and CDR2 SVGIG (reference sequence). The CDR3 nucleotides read TGTGCCTGGAGTGTACCAGGGCTCACTTCACCCCTCCACTTT. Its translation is CAWSVPGLTSPLHF.

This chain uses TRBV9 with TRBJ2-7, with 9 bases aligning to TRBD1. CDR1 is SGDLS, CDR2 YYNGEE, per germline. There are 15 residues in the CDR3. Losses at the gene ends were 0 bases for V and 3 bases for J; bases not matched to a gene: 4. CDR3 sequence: CASSVGGTGIYEQYF. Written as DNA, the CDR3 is TGTGCCAGCAGCGTAGGGGGGACAGGGATCTACGAGCAGTACTTC.

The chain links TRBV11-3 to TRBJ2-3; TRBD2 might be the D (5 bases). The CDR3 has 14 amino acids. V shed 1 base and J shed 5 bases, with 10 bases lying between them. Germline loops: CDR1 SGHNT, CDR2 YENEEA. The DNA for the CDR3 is TGTGCCAGCAGCTTAGGAGGAGGAATAGATACGCAGTATTTT. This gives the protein CASSLGGGIDTQYF.

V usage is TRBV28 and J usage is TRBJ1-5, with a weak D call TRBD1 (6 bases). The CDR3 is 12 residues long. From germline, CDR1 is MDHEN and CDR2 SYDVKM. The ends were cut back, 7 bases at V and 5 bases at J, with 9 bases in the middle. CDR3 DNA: TGTGCCAGCATATCAGGGGATCAGCCCCAGCATTTT. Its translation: CASISGDQPQHF. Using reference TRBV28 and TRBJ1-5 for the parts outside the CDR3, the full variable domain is DVKVTQSSRYLVKRTGEKVFLECVQDMDHENMFWYRQDPGLGLRLIYFSYDVKMKEKGDIPEGYSVSREKKERFSLILESASTNQTSMYLCASISGDQPQHFGDGTRLSIL.

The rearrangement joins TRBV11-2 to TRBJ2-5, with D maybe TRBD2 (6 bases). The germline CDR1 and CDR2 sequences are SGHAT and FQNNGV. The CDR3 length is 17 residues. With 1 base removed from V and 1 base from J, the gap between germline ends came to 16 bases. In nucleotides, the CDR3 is TGTGCCAGCAGCTTAGGACCAGCGGGCCCACTCCAAGAGACCCAGTACTTC. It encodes CASSLGPAGPLQETQYF.

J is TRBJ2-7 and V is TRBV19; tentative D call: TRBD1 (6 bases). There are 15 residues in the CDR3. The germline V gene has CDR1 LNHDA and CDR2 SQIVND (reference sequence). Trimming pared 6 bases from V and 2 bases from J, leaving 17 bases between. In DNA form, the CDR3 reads TGTGCCAGTAGCGGACAGTTCAAGGGAGCCTACGAGCAGTACTTC. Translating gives CASSGQFKGAYEQYF.